This TCR beta chain was sequenced during a study of CD8+ T cells in alopecia areata. Study-wide context: Among treated patients, oral tofacitinib was administered at 5 to 10 mg twice daily. Study findings and constraints: Sequence data from scalp samples additionally include resident alphabeta T cells of normal skin. Against the mouse data, patients shared TCRs less clearly, possibly for HLA reasons.

The CDR3 has 15 residues. V dropped 0 bases and J dropped 3 bases, with 10 bases sitting between them. Germline V gene sequence: CDR1 LNHNV, CDR2 YYDKDF (reference sequence). Lesional scalp tissue (obtained by punch biopsy) and peripheral blood were collected from alopecia areata patients. The sequencing template was cDNA reverse transcribed from extracted RNA. Produced via immunoSEQ multiplex PCR; TCRdb's table is partial and in-frame only. The sample has 170,000 or so clones, about 63% seen once; the top ten hold about 15%. Remarks on this clone: The antigen is not known.

The chain employs TRBV15 and TRBJ2-3; no clear D. The specimen was CD4+ T cells sorted from blood, collected at week 0. The source is a human donor with alopecia areata. CDR3 residues: CATSREGRVTDTQYF. DNA for the CDR3: TGTGCCACCAGCAGAGAGGGTCGGGTTACAGATACGCAGTATTTT.